Sequencing of this T cell receptor (beta chain) was carried out in a study of control samples from healthy donors and cancer patients. This clone was picked up one time. TCRdb's table, derived via immunoSEQ multiplex PCR, lists solely in-frame clones and lacks some. Found here are approximately 110,000 clones, roughly 80% of them singletons; the top ten hold 13%. This CDR3 has 13 residues. Trimming cost V 2 bases and J 2 bases, with 6 bases left between them. Per germline, CDR1 KGHSH and CDR2 LQKENI. Sequenced sample: blood. J is TRBJ1-1 and V is TRBV18; D unresolved. This TCR came from a woman in her forties or fifties in good health. The CDR3 sequence is CASSPDVNTEAFF. The CDR3 DNA follows: TGTGCCAGCTCACCAGACGTAAACACTGAAGCTTTCTTT.